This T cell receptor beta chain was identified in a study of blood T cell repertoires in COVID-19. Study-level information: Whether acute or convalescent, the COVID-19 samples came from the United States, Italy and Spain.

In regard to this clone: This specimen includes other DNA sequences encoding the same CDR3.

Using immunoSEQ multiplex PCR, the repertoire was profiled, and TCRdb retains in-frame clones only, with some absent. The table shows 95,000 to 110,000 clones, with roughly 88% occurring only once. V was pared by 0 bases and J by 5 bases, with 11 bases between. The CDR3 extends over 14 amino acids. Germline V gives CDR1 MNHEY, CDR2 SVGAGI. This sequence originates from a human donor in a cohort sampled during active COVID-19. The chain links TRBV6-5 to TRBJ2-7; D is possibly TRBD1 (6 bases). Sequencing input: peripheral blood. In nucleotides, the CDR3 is TGTGCCAGCAGTTACTCAGGTGCAGGGGACGAGCAGTACTTC. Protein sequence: CASSYSGAGDEQYF.